Following are 30 T cell receptor beta chains from one sample sequenced in a study of regulatory T cells in long-lasting Graves disease. Specified time point: persistent/refractory GD, antithyroid drugs over 5 years with positive TRAb. PBMC RNA was the source of the TCR library. Researchers made TCR beta libraries by using iRepertoire HTBI primers and running Arm-PCR on CDR3 regions. TCRdb recomputed calls from the multiplex PCR reads with MiXCR, one row per CDR3 protein. Seen here are 400,000 to 500,000 distinct CDR3 sequences, roughly 21% observed once, and the top ten hold roughly 7%. This specimen was peripheral blood mononuclear cells (PBMCs), taken when the disease was refractory, from a patient treated with antithyroid drugs. The source of these receptors is a female donor with Graves disease.

This clonotype was recorded at least ten times. The genes are TRBV10-3 and TRBJ2-5, with D tentatively TRBD1 (6 bases). This CDR3 has 19 residues. Germline V gene lookup returns CDR1 ENHRY and CDR2 SYGVKD. V shed 10 bases and J shed 3 bases, with 33 bases lying between them. The CDR3 loop reads CATRAHSGVFQEEKETQYF. CDR3 bases: TGTGCCACCCGAGCCCATTCAGGGGTTTTTCAAGAAGAGAAAGAGACCCAGTACTTC.

This clonotype was observed once. This rearrangement joins TRBV20-1 to TRBJ2-7, with 8 bases that match TRBD2. The CDR3 consists of 16 residues. Germline CDR1 is DFQATT and CDR2 is SNEGSKA (reference sequence). V gave up 3 bases and J gave up 0 bases; unmatched junction bases: 10. The CDR3 coding sequence is TGCAGTGCTAGGCGAACCATAGCGGGGTCCTCCTACGAGCAGTACTTC. It translates to CSARRTIAGSSYEQYF.

The chain has TRBV28 and TRBJ2-7; D not certain. Per germline, CDR1 MDHEN and CDR2 SYDVKM. Trimming took off 5 bases at V and 7 bases at J, with 18 bases between the two ends. CDR3 length equals 14 residues. Here the CDR3 DNA reads TGTGCCAGCAGTCCCCCGGGCCCTGTCGATGAGCAGTACTTC. Amino acids: CASSPPGPVDEQYF.

Regarding this clonotype: A clone one base away is much larger, so this may be a read error. The chain joins TRBV6-9 to TRBJ1-1; TRBD1 is a possible D gene (5 bases). The CDR3 extends over 14 amino acids. Germline V CDR1 and CDR2: MNHGY, SVAAGI. CDR3 in DNA: TGTGCCAGCAGTTACGGTCCGGGGGAAACTGAAGCTCTCTTT. Its protein is CASSYGPGETEALF.

This clonotype was seen more than once but under ten times. The chain carries TRBV11-1 and TRBJ2-3, with 7 nucleotides matching TRBD2. Looked up from germline, CDR1 is SGHAT and CDR2 is FQDESV (reference sequence). J gave up 6 bases and V 8 bases, and 8 bases lay outside the gene matches. This CDR3 region has 13 residues. The CDR3 reads CASWGGAADTQYF. The CDR3 DNA follows: TGTGCCAGCTGGGGGGGAGCGGCGGATACGCAGTATTTT.

V gene TRBV19 combines with J gene TRBJ2-7; 8 bases agree with TRBD1. CDR3 length: 15 amino acids. Germline loops: CDR1 LNHDA, CDR2 SQIVND (reference sequence). The ends lost 5 bases at V and 5 bases at J; junction bases unmatched: 11. The CDR3 sequence is CASSAADRAHDEQYF. CDR3 in DNA: TGTGCCAGTAGTGCCGCGGACAGGGCCCATGACGAGCAGTACTTC. The whole variable domain, filled in from reference TRBV19 and TRBJ2-7, reads DGGITQSPKYLFRKEGQNVTLSCEQNLNHDAMYWYRQDPGQGLRLIYYSQIVNDFQKGDIAEGYSVSREKKESFPLTVTSAQKNPTAFYLCASSAADRAHDEQYFGPGTRLTVT.

This clonotype was counted between two and nine times. V and J are TRBV6-2 or TRBV6-3 and TRBJ1-6, with D perhaps matching TRBD1 (5 bases). Germline V gene sequence: CDR1 MNHEY, CDR2 SVGEGT. Trimming removed 2 bases from V and 0 bases from J, with 14 bases in between. The CDR3 contains 18 residues. The CDR3 is CASSYGAGLSSYNSPLHF. The CDR3 bases are TGTGCCAGCAGTTACGGGGCAGGGTTAAGCTCCTATAATTCACCCCTCCACTTT.

The chain has TRBV5-6 and TRBJ2-5; 7 bases map to TRBD1. Germline assignment: CDR1 SGHDT and CDR2 YYEEEE. The trim removed 0 bases at V and 3 bases at J, leaving 2 bases unmatched. The CDR3 runs to 14 residues. The CDR3 DNA reads TGTGCCAGCAGCTTGGGGGACAGTGAAGAGACCCAGTACTTC. Protein: CASSLGDSEETQYF.

This clonotype was found many times. V usage is TRBV5-6 and J usage is TRBJ2-5; D is possibly TRBD1 (5 bases). CDR1 SGHDT and CDR2 YYEEEE come from the germline V gene. CDR3 length equals 15 residues. The ends were cut back, 0 bases at V and 0 bases at J, with 9 bases in the middle. The CDR3 bases are TGTGCCAGCAGCTTGGGGGTGGACAACCAAGAGACCCAGTACTTC. Translated, it gives CASSLGVDNQETQYF.

As regards this clonotype: Being one base from a much bigger clone, this may be a read error. The gene calls are TRBV6-1 and TRBJ1-1; D not resolved. Trimming took off 8 bases at V and 3 bases at J, with 13 bases between the two ends. Germline CDR1 is MNHNS and CDR2 is SASEGT. The CDR3 loop spans 13 amino acids. The DNA of the CDR3 is TGTGCCAGCTGCCACGGGAGGGACACTGAAGCTTTCTTT. This sequence encodes CASCHGRDTEAFF.

At least ten counts were recorded for this clonotype. The chain recombines TRBV28 with TRBJ2-5; no firm D call. Germline V gene lookup returns CDR1 MDHEN and CDR2 SYDVKM. CDR3 length equals 15 residues. The ends were cut back, 4 bases at V and 4 bases at J, with 16 bases in the middle. CDR3 DNA sequence: TGTGCCAGCAGTTCGTTGACAAGACGTAGAGAGACCCAGTACTTC. This codes for CASSSLTRRRETQYF.

This clonotype was counted between two and nine times. The chain links TRBV5-5 to TRBJ2-7; 7 bases are shared with TRBD1. J gave up 2 bases and V 4 bases, and 9 bases lay outside the gene matches. The length of the CDR3 is 15 residues. Germline V gives CDR1 SGHKS, CDR2 YYEKEE (reference sequence). The CDR3 DNA follows: TGTGCCAGCAGCGTAACCGGGACAGCAACCTACGAGCAGTACTTC. Protein: CASSVTGTATYEQYF.

The V call is TRBV12-3 or TRBV12-4, the J call TRBJ2-7, with 7 bases aligning to TRBD1. The V and J ends lost 6 bases and 3 bases, in that order; junction bases with no gene match: 8. The CDR3 runs 14 residues. This CDR3 reads CASRLGTEIYEQYF. For the CDR3, the DNA is TGTGCCAGCAGGCTAGGGACAGAGATCTACGAGCAGTACTTC.

V and J are TRBV7-9 and TRBJ1-6, with 8 bases fitting TRBD1. This CDR3 comprises 15 residues. The V gene end was trimmed by 1 base and the J gene end by 10 bases; junction bases not matched to a gene: 6. The germline V gene has CDR1 SEHNR and CDR2 FQNEAQ (reference sequence). CDR3 DNA sequence: TGTGCCAGCAGCTTAGGGGCAGGGGGCACATCACCCCTCCACTTT. The encoded protein is CASSLGAGGTSPLHF.

This sequence joins TRBV13 and TRBJ1-1, with no clear D. V was cut by 4 bases and J by 2 bases, with 17 bases left in between. CDR3 size: 16 residues. Germline loops: CDR1 PRHDT, CDR2 FYEKMQ (reference sequence). The CDR3 is CASSSMGLGTNTEAFF. In DNA, the CDR3 is TGTGCCAGCAGCTCTATGGGCTTGGGCACAAACACTGAAGCTTTCTTT.

At least ten counts were recorded for this clonotype. The chain carries TRBV20-1 and TRBJ2-5; 7 bases agree with TRBD1. Germline trimming cut 5 bases from V and 4 bases from J; bases unmatched to any gene: 7. This CDR3 contains 13 residues. Germline V gene lookup returns CDR1 DFQATT and CDR2 SNEGSKA (reference sequence). The CDR3 bases are TGCAGTGCTCCGACAGGGCTGGGAGAGACCCAGTACTTC. Amino acids: CSAPTGLGETQYF.

V is TRBV7-2 and J is TRBJ2-5; 16 bases align to TRBD2. J was trimmed by 4 bases and V by 5 bases; bases with no gene match: 7. Germline-derived CDR1 and CDR2 are SGHTA and FQGNSA. The CDR3 loop spans 17 amino acids. CDR3 in amino acids: CASSAGTSGREGETQYF. The CDR3 DNA is TGTGCCAGCAGCGCCGGGACTAGCGGGAGGGAGGGAGAGACCCAGTACTTC.

Comments on this clonotype: This may stem from a read error, because a much larger clone lies one nucleotide away. The genes are TRBV28 and TRBJ1-5, with D possibly being TRBD1 (5 bases). CDR1 MDHEN and CDR2 SYDVKM come from the germline V gene. The CDR3 contains 15 residues. The CDR3 DNA reads as TGTGCCAGCAGTCCGGGGGGGGAAAGCAGTCAGCCCCAGCATTTT. It specifies CASSPGGESSQPQHF.

This clonotype came up once. The CDR3 loop is CASSLETSTDTQYF. The CDR3 region has the DNA TGTGCCAGCAGCTTGGAGACAAGCACAGATACGCAGTATTTT. V is TRBV7-2 and J is TRBJ2-3; D call uncertain. Germline V gives CDR1 SGHTA, CDR2 FQGNSA. V shed 3 bases and J shed 0 bases, with 7 bases lying between them. The CDR3 sequence is 14 residues long.

This clonotype occurred many times. The chain links TRBV12-3 or TRBV12-4 to TRBJ2-5; TRBD2 aligns across 10 bases. CDR3 size: 13 residues. CDR3 residues: CASSGSQLETQYF. Written as DNA, the CDR3 is TGTGCATCTAGCGGGAGCCAGTTAGAGACCCAGTACTTC.

The gene calls are TRBV11-2 and TRBJ2-4, with TRBD2 as a possible D gene (7 bases). The germline V and J ends were trimmed by 5 bases and 0 bases, with 14 bases remaining between them. The CDR3 is 16 amino acids. In germline, CDR1 is SGHAT, CDR2 FQNNGV. CDR3 bases: TGTGCCAGCAGCAGGGAGGGGGTCCTAGCCAAAAACATTCAGTACTTC. Residues: CASSREGVLAKNIQYF.

Many counts were recorded for this clonotype. The rearrangement links TRBV12-3 or TRBV12-4 to TRBJ1-2, with D possibly matching TRBD1 (6 bases). The CDR3 covers 12 residues. V was cut by 7 bases and J by 6 bases, with 12 bases left in between. DNA for the CDR3: TGTGCCAGCACCAAACAGGGAAATGGCTACACCTTC. This codes for CASTKQGNGYTF.

This clonotype came up a few times. Here the CDR3 DNA reads TGCAGCGTTGAAGGAGAGGCAGGGGGTGACACTGAAGCTTTCTTT. Translating gives CSVEGEAGGDTEAFF. The chain is built from TRBV29-1 and TRBJ1-1; 7 positions agree with TRBD1. The CDR3 loop spans 15 amino acids. Germline-derived CDR1 and CDR2 are SQVTM and ANQGSEA. V dropped 1 base and J dropped 3; count of bases not matched to a gene: 8.

In this sample, this clonotype turned up many times. The rearrangement joins TRBV7-9 to TRBJ1-4; D gene uncertain. The CDR3 sequence is 12 residues long. Trimming left V 7 bases short and J 6 bases short, with 9 bases between. Germline assignment: CDR1 SEHNR and CDR2 FQNEAQ (reference sequence). The CDR3 region is CASTKEDEKLFF. Written as DNA, the CDR3 is TGTGCCAGCACCAAGGAGGATGAAAAACTGTTTTTT. Together with reference TRBV7-9 and TRBJ1-4, the CDR3 gives the full variable domain: DTGVSQNPRHKITKRGQNVTFRCDPISEHNRLYWYRQTLGQGPEFLTYFQNEAQLEKSRLLSDRFSAERPKGSFSTLEIQRTEQGDSAMYLCASTKEDEKLFFGSGTQLSVL.

This clonotype was counted between two and nine times. The rearrangement joins TRBV3-1 to TRBJ1-6, with 7 bases fitting TRBD1. The V and J ends lost 2 bases and 9 bases, in that order; junction bases with no gene match: 10. Germline CDR1 LGHDT, CDR2 YNNKEL (reference sequence). The CDR3 consists of 16 residues. In DNA, the CDR3 is TGTGCCAGCAGCCAACGGACGATCTACAGGGGTTCACCCCTCCACTTT. This codes for CASSQRTIYRGSPLHF.

Ten or more counts support this clonotype. The rearrangement uses TRBV2 and TRBJ2-7; D remains unclear. The germline CDR1 and CDR2 sequences are SNHLY and FYNNEI. The CDR3 runs 13 residues. V gave up 7 bases and J gave up 9 bases, with 19 bases separating them. The CDR3 spells CASKEGHQARQYF. The CDR3 DNA is TGTGCCAGCAAAGAAGGTCACCAGGCGAGGCAGTACTTC. The complete variable domain, with remaining parts taken from reference TRBV2 and TRBJ2-7, reads EPEVTQTPSHQVTQMGQEVILRCVPISNHLYFYWYRQILGQKVEFLVSFYNNEISEKSEIFDDQFSVERPDGSNFTLKIRSTKLEDSAMYFCASKEGHQARQYFGPGTRLTVT.

For this clonotype: A single base separates this from a much larger clone, so it may be a read error. The chain carries TRBV29-1 and TRBJ2-5; tentatively, D is TRBD1 (5 bases). The CDR3 is 13 amino acids. Trimming removed 3 bases at V and 4 bases at J, with 12 bases between. The germline V gene has CDR1 SQVTM and CDR2 ANQGSEA. The CDR3, as DNA: TGCAGCGTTGATGCAGGGCTCCGAGAGACCCAGTACTTC. Translation gives CSVDAGLRETQYF.

The chain joins TRBV20-1 to TRBJ1-1; D is ambiguous. CDR1 is DFQATT, CDR2 SNEGSKA, per germline (reference sequence). This CDR3 comprises 11 residues. Deletions cut 2 bases from V and 5 bases from J, with 6 bases between. The DNA for the CDR3 is TGCAGTGCTAGATCACCGACTGAAGCTTTCTTT. Translated: CSARSPTEAFF.

In regard to this clonotype: A far bigger clonotype differs at one base, so this is likely a read error. V and J are TRBV27 and TRBJ1-1; 8 nucleotides match TRBD1. The germline V gene has CDR1 MNHEY and CDR2 SMNVEV (reference sequence). This CDR3 has 13 amino acids. The CDR3 DNA is TGTGCCAGCAGTCAGGGGGCGAACACTGAAGCTTCCTTT. As protein: CASSQGANTEASF.

This clonotype was counted only a few times. The rearrangement uses TRBV28 and TRBJ1-5; D unresolved. Trimming left V 3 bases short and J 7 bases short, with 10 bases between. Germline V gene sequence: CDR1 MDHEN, CDR2 SYDVKM. The CDR3 runs 13 residues. The CDR3 DNA reads TGTGCCAGCAGTTTTTGGGCAGGACAGCCCCAGCATTTT. Translation: CASSFWAGQPQHF.